This T cell receptor beta chain was profiled in a study of response to subunit inactivated influenza vaccine. TCRdb fed the RT-PCR reads into MiXCR, producing one record per CDR3 protein. The data show 170,000 or so distinct CDR3 sequences, roughly 10% seen once. This CDR3 is built from 14 residues. Germline V gene lookup returns CDR1 SEHNR and CDR2 FQNEAQ (reference sequence). V trimming: 8 bases; J trimming: 4 bases; junction bases outside the gene matches: 9. The chain has TRBV7-9 and TRBJ1-1, with 8 bases identical to TRBD1. Source: CD8+ T cells sorted from PBMCs, taken less than 30 months after vaccination. This receptor was taken from a man between 50 and 69 years old who received an inactivated influenza vaccine. CDR3 coding DNA: TGTGCCAGCGAGGGCCAGGGGGCAGGCACTGAAGCTTTCTTT. This gives the protein CASEGQGAGTEAFF.